A single sample gave rise to the 18 T cell receptor beta chains below, sequenced in a study of spatial heterogeneity in lung cancer. Each CDR3 protein is one row after TCRdb ran MiXCR on the 5' RACE reads. Counted here are 15,000 to 20,000 distinct CDR3 sequences, approximately 19% occurring once; the ten biggest clones make up roughly 6.7%. Documented time point: blood at routine non-recurrence follow-up after resection. The starting material was PBMCs, obtained at follow-up. The source is a male donor with early-stage non-small cell lung cancer.

This clonotype was observed a few times. The chain joins TRBV21-1 to TRBJ2-2; the table gives TRBD1 as D, unverified against the DNA. TRBV21-1 is assigned pseudogene status. This CDR3 region has 16 residues. This chain's CDR3 is CASSGRDRELTGELFF. CDR3 coding DNA: TGTGCCAGCAGCGGCCGGGACAGGGAGTTGACCGGGGAGCTGTTTTTT.

By frequency in the sample, this clonotype is medium-sized. This chain uses TRBV7-3 with TRBJ1-1; TRBD1 aligns across 7 bases. The germline V gene has CDR1 SGHTA and CDR2 FQGTGA. The V gene end was trimmed by 5 bases and the J gene end by 4 bases; junction bases not matched to a gene: 4. This CDR3 comprises 13 residues. The chain's CDR3 is CASSLGQATEAFF. In nucleotides, the CDR3 is TGTGCCAGCAGCCTAGGACAGGCCACTGAAGCTTTCTTT.

CDR3 region: CASSSAGTGSSYNSPLHF. CDR3 DNA sequence: TGTGCCAGCAGCTCGGCCGGGACAGGGAGCTCCTATAATTCACCCCTCCACTTT. The chain has TRBV13 and TRBJ1-6; TRBD1 agrees at 9 bases. V shed 4 bases, J shed 0 bases, and the junction held 7 bases outside the gene matches. This CDR3 has 18 amino acids. Germline CDR1 PRHDT, CDR2 FYEKMQ (reference sequence).

This clonotype was found a few times. The rearrangement links TRBV7-9 to TRBJ2-1; 14 bases are a match to TRBD2. The germline gives CDR1 SEHNR, CDR2 FQNEAQ (reference sequence). V was pared by 5 bases and J by 7 bases, with 13 bases of the junction left unmatched. CDR3 length: 18 residues. The CDR3 here is CASSGTSGGLGPRNEQFF. CDR3 bases: TGTGCCAGCAGCGGGACTAGCGGGGGCTTGGGTCCTCGGAATGAGCAGTTCTTC.

This clonotype counts as medium-sized. V is TRBV12-3 or TRBV12-4 and J is TRBJ2-7; the D is unclear. This CDR3 comprises 12 residues. V lost 6 bases and J lost 3, with 9 bases in between. The DNA of the CDR3 is TGTGCCAGCAGCCTTGGTTTCTACGAGCAGTACTTC. Translated: CASSLGFYEQYF.

This chain joins TRBV7-8 and TRBJ2-2; D unclear. Germline assignment: CDR1 SGHVS and CDR2 FQNEAQ. Trimming removed 4 bases at V and 6 bases at J, with 6 bases between. CDR3 length: 12 amino acids. CDR3 region: CASSWPPGELFF. The CDR3 coding sequence is TGTGCCAGCAGCTGGCCTCCCGGGGAGCTGTTTTTT.

This chain uses TRBV18 with TRBJ2-1; tentatively, D is TRBD1 (7 bases). The CDR3 has 15 amino acids. V was clipped by 3 bases and J by 9 bases, with 18 bases between them. Germline V gives CDR1 KGHSH, CDR2 LQKENI. The CDR3 loop reads CASSPGAGGNTEQFF. CDR3 coding DNA: TGTGCCAGCTCACCGGGAGCAGGGGGGAACACTGAGCAGTTCTTC.

This clonotype has at least ten counts. The rearrangement links TRBV27 to TRBJ2-7, with unresolved D. CDR1 MNHEY and CDR2 SMNVEV come from the germline V gene (reference sequence). V was pared by 0 bases and J by 3 bases, with 15 bases between. The CDR3 contains 16 residues. CDR3 DNA sequence: TGTGCCAGCAGTTTATCGAGTGCAGGTATCGACTACGAGCAGTACTTC. Encoded protein: CASSLSSAGIDYEQYF.

This clonotype was seen many times. Here the CDR3 reads CASSFGVWNEQFF. The CDR3 nucleotides read TGTGCCAGCAGTTTCGGCGTTTGGAATGAGCAGTTCTTC. The V call is TRBV27, the J call TRBJ2-1; no definite D call. CDR1 and CDR2 (germline): MNHEY, SMNVEV (reference sequence). The CDR3 runs to 13 residues. V shed 3 bases and J shed 7 bases, with 10 bases lying between them.

A few counts support this clonotype. V and J are TRBV7-2 and TRBJ2-5, with D hard to call. Trimming took 6 bases from V and 4 from J, leaving 6 bases between them. The V gene's germline CDR1 is SGHTA and CDR2 FQGNSA. CDR3 length: 11 amino acids. The CDR3 here is CASRFLETQYF. The CDR3 DNA reads as TGTGCCAGCAGGTTTCTAGAGACCCAGTACTTC.

This chain uses TRBV5-4 with TRBJ1-3, with 7 positions matching TRBD1. The CDR3 has 15 amino acids. The germline CDR1 and CDR2 sequences are SGHNT and YYREEE (reference sequence). V shed 4 bases and J 0 bases; nucleotides not matched to a gene: 4. The CDR3 loop reads CASSPGTDSGNTIYF. The CDR3 coding sequence is TGTGCCAGCAGCCCGGGGACAGACTCTGGAAACACCATATATTTT.

This clonotype showed up just a few times. An end of the junction differs from the germline gene, which may be a read error. The chain joins TRBV7-9 to TRBJ2-1, with 11 bases fitting TRBD1. This CDR3 contains 15 residues. CDR1 and CDR2 from the germline V gene are SEHNR and FQNEAQ (reference sequence). CDR3: CASSSHRTGGNERFF. Here the CDR3 DNA reads TGTGCCAGCAGCTCGCACCGGACAGGGGGCAATGAGCGGTTCTTC.

The CDR3 nucleotides are TGTGCCAGCAGTCTCAGGACAGGGGCGATCAATGAGCAGTTCTTC. Its translation: CASSLRTGAINEQFF. This sequence joins TRBV11-3 and TRBJ2-1; 9 bases are shared with TRBD1. V lost 6 bases, J lost 6 bases, and 9 bases stayed unmatched. CDR3 size: 15 residues. Per germline, CDR1 SGHNT and CDR2 YENEEA. The whole variable domain, remainder taken from reference TRBV11-3 and TRBJ2-1, is EAGVVQSPRYKIIEKKQPVAFWCNPISGHNTLYWYLQNLGQGPELLIRYENEEAVDDSQLPKDRFSAERLKGVDSTLKIQPAELGDSAVYLCASSLRTGAINEQFFGPGTRLTVL.

J is TRBJ1-5 and V is TRBV2; a possible D gene is TRBD1 (6 bases). Deletions cut 3 bases from V and 8 bases from J, with 14 bases between. Looked up from germline, CDR1 is SNHLY and CDR2 is FYNNEI. This CDR3 is built from 14 residues. CDR3 bases: TGTGCCAGCAGTGAGGGGGCAGGCGGGGAGCCCCAGCATTTT. It encodes CASSEGAGGEPQHF.

The chain uses TRBV19 and TRBJ2-7; TRBD2 matches at 13 bases. Germline CDR1 LNHDA, CDR2 SQIVND (reference sequence). The CDR3 sequence is 15 residues long. V shed 3 bases and J 3 bases; nucleotides not matched to a gene: 2. CDR3 DNA sequence: TGTGCCAGTAGTATGACTAGCGGGGGGTTCTACGAGCAGTACTTC. Protein sequence: CASSMTSGGFYEQYF.

This clonotype appeared many times. The chain carries TRBV27 and TRBJ1-5, with D possibly being TRBD1 (5 bases). The CDR3 totals 13 residues. V dropped 1 base and J dropped 7 bases, with 8 bases sitting between them. Germline-derived CDR1 and CDR2 are MNHEY and SMNVEV (reference sequence). The DNA of the CDR3 is TGTGCCAGCAGTTTATGGGGGAGGCAGCCCCAGCATTTT. This sequence encodes CASSLWGRQPQHF.

The genes are TRBV20-1 and TRBJ2-7, with D perhaps matching TRBD2 (7 bases). Germline V gene data show CDR1 as DFQATT and CDR2 as SNEGSKA (reference sequence). With 6 bases removed from V and 2 bases from J, the gap between germline ends came to 23 bases. The CDR3 totals 16 residues. CDR3 DNA sequence: TGCAGTGCGGGAGAACCCTGGGGGGGGCACCCCTACGAGCAGTACTTC. As protein: CSAGEPWGGHPYEQYF.

The chain is built from TRBV2 and TRBJ1-2, with D unresolved. Germline V gives CDR1 SNHLY, CDR2 FYNNEI. Deletions cut 6 bases from V and 5 bases from J, with 10 bases between. The CDR3 extends over 12 amino acids. Written as DNA, the CDR3 is TGTGCCAGCAGATCGGTAGAGTATGGCTACACCTTC. Its translation: CASRSVEYGYTF.